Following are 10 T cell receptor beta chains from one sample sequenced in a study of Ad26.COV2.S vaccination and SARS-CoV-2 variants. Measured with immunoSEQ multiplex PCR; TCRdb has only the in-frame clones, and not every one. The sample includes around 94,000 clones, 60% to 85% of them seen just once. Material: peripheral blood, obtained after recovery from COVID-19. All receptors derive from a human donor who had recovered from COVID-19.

This chain's CDR3 is CASSPRDRGREQYF. The CDR3 nucleotides are TGTGCCAGCAGTCCCCGGGACAGGGGCCGGGAGCAGTACTTC. The chain links TRBV6-5 to TRBJ2-7, with 10 bases fitting TRBD1. J lost 7 bases, V lost 5 bases, and 8 bases had no gene match. Germline V CDR1 and CDR2: MNHEY, SVGAGI. The CDR3 has 14 residues.

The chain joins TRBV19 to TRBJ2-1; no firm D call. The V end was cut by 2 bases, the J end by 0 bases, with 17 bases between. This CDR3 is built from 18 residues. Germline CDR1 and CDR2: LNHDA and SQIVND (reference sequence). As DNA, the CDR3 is TGTGCCAGTAGTATATCTCCCCGCACATCGAGCTCCTACAATGAGCAGTTCTTC. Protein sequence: CASSISPRTSSSYNEQFF.

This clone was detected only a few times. CDR3 amino acids: CASSFITGSRGYTF. The CDR3 coding sequence is TGTGCCAGCAGTTTTATAACAGGGTCTCGCGGCTACACCTTC. The chain is built from TRBV28 and TRBJ1-2, with D possibly being TRBD1 (6 bases). Trimming left V 3 bases short and J 8 bases short, with 16 bases between. In germline, CDR1 is MDHEN, CDR2 SYDVKM. This CDR3 is 14 amino acids long.

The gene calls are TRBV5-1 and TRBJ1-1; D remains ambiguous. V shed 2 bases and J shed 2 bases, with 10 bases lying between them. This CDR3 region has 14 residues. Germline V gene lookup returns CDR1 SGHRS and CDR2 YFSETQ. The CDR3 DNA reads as TGCGCCAGCAGCTTAGGCAGTCTAAACACTGAAGCTTTCTTT. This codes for CASSLGSLNTEAFF. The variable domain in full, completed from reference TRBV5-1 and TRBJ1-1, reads KAGVTQTPRYLIKTRGQQVTLSCSPISGHRSVSWYQQTPGQGLQFLFEYFSETQRNKGNFPGRFSGRQFSNSRSEMNVSTLELGDSALYLCASSLGSLNTEAFFGQGTRLTVV.

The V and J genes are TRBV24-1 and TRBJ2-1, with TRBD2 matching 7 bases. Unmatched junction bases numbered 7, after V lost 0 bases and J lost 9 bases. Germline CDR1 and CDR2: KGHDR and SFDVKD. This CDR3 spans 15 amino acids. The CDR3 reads CATSDLPVGGGEQFF. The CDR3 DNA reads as TGTGCCACCAGTGATTTGCCGGTGGGGGGGGGTGAGCAGTTCTTC.

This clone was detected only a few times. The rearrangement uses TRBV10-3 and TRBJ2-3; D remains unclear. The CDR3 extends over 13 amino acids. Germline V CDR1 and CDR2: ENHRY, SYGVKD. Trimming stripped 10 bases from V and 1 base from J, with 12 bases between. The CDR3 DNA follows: TGTGCCAGTTATGGAGCCGGCACAGATACGCAGTATTTT. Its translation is CASYGAGTDTQYF.

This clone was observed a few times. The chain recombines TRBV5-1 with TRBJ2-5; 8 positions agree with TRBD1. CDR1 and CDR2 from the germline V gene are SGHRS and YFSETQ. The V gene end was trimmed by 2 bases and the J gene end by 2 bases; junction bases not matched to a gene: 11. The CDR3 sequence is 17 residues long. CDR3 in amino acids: CASSLDRGHSGQETQYF. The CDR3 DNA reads TGCGCCAGCAGCTTAGACAGGGGACATTCAGGACAAGAGACCCAGTACTTC.

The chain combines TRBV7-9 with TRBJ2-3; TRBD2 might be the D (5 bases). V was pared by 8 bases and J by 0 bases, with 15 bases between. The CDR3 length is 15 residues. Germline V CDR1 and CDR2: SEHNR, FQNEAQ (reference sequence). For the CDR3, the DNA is TGTGCCAGCGAATCCGGCGGACTGAGCACAGATACGCAGTATTTT. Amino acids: CASESGGLSTDTQYF.

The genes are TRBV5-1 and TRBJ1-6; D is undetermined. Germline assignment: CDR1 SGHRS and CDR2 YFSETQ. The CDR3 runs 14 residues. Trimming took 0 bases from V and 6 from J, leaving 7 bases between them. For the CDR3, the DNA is TGCGCCAGCAGCTTGGTGTCAGCTAATTCACCCCTCCACTTT. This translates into CASSLVSANSPLHF.

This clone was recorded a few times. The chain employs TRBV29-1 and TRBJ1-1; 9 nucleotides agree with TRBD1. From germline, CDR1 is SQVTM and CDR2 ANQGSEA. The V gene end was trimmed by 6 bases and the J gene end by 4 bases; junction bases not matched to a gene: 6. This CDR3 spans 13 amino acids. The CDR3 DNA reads TGCAGCGTGTCCGACAGGGGGGTCACTGAAGCTTTCTTT. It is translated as CSVSDRGVTEAFF.